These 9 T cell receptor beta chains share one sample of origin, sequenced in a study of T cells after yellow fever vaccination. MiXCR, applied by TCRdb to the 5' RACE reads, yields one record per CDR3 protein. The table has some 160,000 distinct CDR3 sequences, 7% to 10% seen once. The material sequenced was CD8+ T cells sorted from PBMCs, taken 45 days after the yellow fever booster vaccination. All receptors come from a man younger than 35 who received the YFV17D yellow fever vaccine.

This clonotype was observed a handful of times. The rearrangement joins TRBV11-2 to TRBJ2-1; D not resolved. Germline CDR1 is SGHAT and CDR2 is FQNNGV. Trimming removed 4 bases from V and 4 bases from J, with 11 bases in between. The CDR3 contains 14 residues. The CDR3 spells CASSSPPVYNEQFF. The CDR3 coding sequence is TGTGCCAGCAGCTCCCCCCCTGTTTACAATGAGCAGTTCTTC.

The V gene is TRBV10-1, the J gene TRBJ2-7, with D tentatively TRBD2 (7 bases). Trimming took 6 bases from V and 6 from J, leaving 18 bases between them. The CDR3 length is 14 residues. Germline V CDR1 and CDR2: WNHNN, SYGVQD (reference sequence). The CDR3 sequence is CASSPGRGAVEQYF. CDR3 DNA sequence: TGCGCCAGCAGCCCGGGACGGGGGGCGGTCGAGCAGTACTTC.

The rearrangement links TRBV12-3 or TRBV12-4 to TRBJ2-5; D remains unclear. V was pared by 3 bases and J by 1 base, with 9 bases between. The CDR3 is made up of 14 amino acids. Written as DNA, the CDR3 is TGTGCCAGCAGTTTTGTGAGGACCCAAGAGACCCAGTACTTC. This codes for CASSFVRTQETQYF.

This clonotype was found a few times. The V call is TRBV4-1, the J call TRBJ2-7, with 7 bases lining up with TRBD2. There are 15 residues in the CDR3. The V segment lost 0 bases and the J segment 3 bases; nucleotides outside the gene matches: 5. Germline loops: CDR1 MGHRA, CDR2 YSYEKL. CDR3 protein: CASSQDWGLSYEQYF. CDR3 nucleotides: TGCGCCAGCAGCCAAGATTGGGGACTAAGCTACGAGCAGTACTTC.

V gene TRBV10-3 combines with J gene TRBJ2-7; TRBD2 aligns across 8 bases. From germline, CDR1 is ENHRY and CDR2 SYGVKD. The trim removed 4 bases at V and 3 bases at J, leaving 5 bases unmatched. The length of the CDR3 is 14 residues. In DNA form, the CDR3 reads TGTGCCATCAGTGCCCGGACTAGCAGCTACGAGCAGTACTTC. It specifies CAISARTSSYEQYF.

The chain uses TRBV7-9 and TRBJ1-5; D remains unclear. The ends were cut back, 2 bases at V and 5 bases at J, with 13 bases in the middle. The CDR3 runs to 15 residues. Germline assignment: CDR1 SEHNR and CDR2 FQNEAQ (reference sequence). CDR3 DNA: TGTGCCAGCAGCTTATCAGGTTACGGCGATCAGCCCCAGCATTTT. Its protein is CASSLSGYGDQPQHF.

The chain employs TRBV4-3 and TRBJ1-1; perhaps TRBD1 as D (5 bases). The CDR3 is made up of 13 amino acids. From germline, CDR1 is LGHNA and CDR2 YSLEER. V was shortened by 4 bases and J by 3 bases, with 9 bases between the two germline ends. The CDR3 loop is CASSRMTDTEAFF. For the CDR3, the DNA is TGCGCCAGCAGCCGAATGACAGACACTGAAGCTTTCTTT.

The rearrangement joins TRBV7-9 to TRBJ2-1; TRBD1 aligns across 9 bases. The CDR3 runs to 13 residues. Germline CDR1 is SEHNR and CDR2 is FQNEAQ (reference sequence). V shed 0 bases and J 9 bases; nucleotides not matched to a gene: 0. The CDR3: CASSLATGGEQFF. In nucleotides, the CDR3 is TGTGCCAGCAGCTTAGCGACAGGGGGTGAGCAGTTCTTC. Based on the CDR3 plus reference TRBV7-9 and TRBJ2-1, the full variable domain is DTGVSQNPRHKITKRGQNVTFRCDPISEHNRLYWYRQTLGQGPEFLTYFQNEAQLEKSRLLSDRFSAERPKGSFSTLEIQRTEQGDSAMYLCASSLATGGEQFFGPGTRLTVL.

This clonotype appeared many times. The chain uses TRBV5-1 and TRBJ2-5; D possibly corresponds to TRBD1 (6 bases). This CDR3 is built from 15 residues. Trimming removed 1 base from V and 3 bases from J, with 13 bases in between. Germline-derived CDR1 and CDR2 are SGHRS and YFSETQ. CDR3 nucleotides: TGCGCCAGCAGCTTGTTGCCAGGGGCGGAAGAGACCCAGTACTTC. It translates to CASSLLPGAEETQYF.